Presented here are 14 T cell receptor beta chains from one specimen sequenced in a study of cytomegalovirus exposure and HLA in healthy donors. PCR amplification relied on 60 Vbeta primers (plus 13 Jbeta primers). Measured with immunoSEQ multiplex PCR; TCRdb has only the in-frame clones, and not every one. Of 210,000 or so clones in the sample, more than 60% were seen once. Sequencing was performed on PBMCs. The receptors shown here come from a woman in her sixties in good health and CMV-seropositive.

The chain carries TRBV7-2 and TRBJ2-3; no clear D gene. The CDR3 is 14 amino acids. Germline CDR1 reads SGHTA; CDR2 reads FQGNSA. Trimming left V 6 bases short and J 0 bases short, with 10 bases between. In DNA, the CDR3 is TGTGCCAGCAGACTGAGGCAGAGCACAGATACGCAGTATTTT. Protein product: CASRLRQSTDTQYF.

This clone has a single count. This sequence joins TRBV18 and TRBJ1-1; 7 bases match TRBD1. J was trimmed by 7 bases and V by 3 bases; bases with no gene match: 5. This CDR3 has 13 residues. Germline assignment: CDR1 KGHSH and CDR2 LQKENI. Here the CDR3 reads CASSPDRNDEAFF. The CDR3 DNA follows: TGTGCCAGCTCACCGGACAGGAACGATGAAGCTTTCTTT.

Remarks on this clone: Relative to the germline gene, one junction end is altered; a read error may explain this. The chain joins TRBV6-5 to TRBJ2-2, with no clear D. The germline gives CDR1 MNHEY, CDR2 SVGAGI. The CDR3 length is 15 residues. This CDR3 is CASSDSELGTGELFF. The DNA of the CDR3 is TGTGCCAGCAGTGACTCGGAGTTGGGCACCGGGGAGCTGTTTTTT.

Remarks on this clone: The same CDR3 arises from other DNA sequences in this sample as well. The CDR3 bases are TGTGCCAGCAGCTTGGACAGTTCCTATGGCTACACCTTC. It codes for CASSLDSSYGYTF. The V gene is TRBV7-3, the J gene TRBJ1-2, with a weak D call TRBD1 (6 bases). The V and J ends lost 3 bases and 4 bases respectively, with 9 bases between them. Germline assignment: CDR1 SGHTA and CDR2 FQGTGA. This CDR3 is built from 13 residues.

In DNA, the CDR3 is TGTGCCAGCGGCGACAGGGACGATTCACCCCTCCACTTT. This gives the protein CASGDRDDSPLHF. J is TRBJ1-6 and V is TRBV11-2, with 7 nucleotides matching TRBD1. Germline V gives CDR1 SGHAT, CDR2 FQNNGV. This CDR3 is built from 13 residues. The ends lost 8 bases at V and 8 bases at J; junction bases unmatched: 6.

The rearrangement joins TRBV30 to TRBJ1-3; TRBD1 aligns across 9 bases. This CDR3 is 14 amino acids long. Germline CDR1 GTSNPN, CDR2 SVGIG (reference sequence). V shed 3 bases and J 0 bases; nucleotides not matched to a gene: 0. Here the CDR3 DNA reads TGTGCCTGGAGGGACAGGGGCTCTGGAAACACCATATATTTT. Protein: CAWRDRGSGNTIYF.

This clone was observed a single time. The CDR3 DNA is TGCAGCGTTGAACGGGACAGGGGTAGAGGCTACACCTTC. Its protein is CSVERDRGRGYTF. The chain is built from TRBV29-1 and TRBJ1-2, with TRBD1 matching 10 bases. CDR1 is SQVTM and CDR2 is ANQGSEA in the germline V gene. The CDR3 is 13 amino acids. The V segment lost 2 bases and the J segment 8 bases; nucleotides outside the gene matches: 5.

This clone has only one observation. The chain employs TRBV5-6 and TRBJ1-1, with 9 positions matching TRBD1. The CDR3 is made up of 14 amino acids. V lost 4 bases to trimming and J lost 11 bases; unmatched junction nucleotides: 12. Germline loops: CDR1 SGHDT, CDR2 YYEEEE. The CDR3 sequence is CASSEDRGRWGAFF. CDR3 in DNA: TGTGCCAGCAGCGAGGACAGGGGTCGTTGGGGTGCTTTCTTT.

This clone has a single count. This chain uses TRBV18 with TRBJ1-2, with D possibly matching TRBD1 (6 bases). The CDR3 extends over 16 amino acids. Germline assignment: CDR1 KGHSH and CDR2 LQKENI. V was pared by 2 bases and J by 6 bases, with 19 bases between. Here the CDR3 reads CASSPFIGTFGHGYTF. The CDR3 DNA reads TGTGCCAGCTCACCATTCATCGGGACATTTGGACATGGCTACACCTTC.

This sequence joins TRBV7-9 and TRBJ2-5; D gene ambiguous. Germline assignment: CDR1 SEHNR and CDR2 FQNEAQ (reference sequence). The V and J ends lost 2 bases and 6 bases respectively, with 7 bases between them. The length of the CDR3 is 12 residues. DNA of the CDR3: TGTGCCAGCAGCTTAAGCGTAAAGACCCAGTACTTC. Translated: CASSLSVKTQYF.

The rearrangement joins TRBV5-6 to TRBJ2-3; D unresolved. This CDR3 region has 14 residues. The V gene's germline CDR1 is SGHDT and CDR2 YYEEEE. V lost 1 base, J lost 8 bases, and 14 bases lay in between. Here the CDR3 reads CASSLRRLRSTQYF. The CDR3 region has the DNA TGTGCCAGCAGCTTGAGACGGTTGAGGAGTACGCAGTATTTT.

The chain links TRBV19 to TRBJ2-4; 10 nucleotides line up with TRBD2. Germline-derived CDR1 and CDR2 are LNHDA and SQIVND (reference sequence). V gave up 5 bases and J gave up 8 bases; unmatched junction bases: 6. CDR3 length: 14 amino acids. The CDR3 protein is CASSDTSGIDIQYF. The CDR3 bases are TGTGCCAGTAGTGACACTAGCGGGATTGACATTCAGTACTTC. The full variable domain, completed using reference TRBV19 and TRBJ2-4, is DGGITQSPKYLFRKEGQNVTLSCEQNLNHDAMYWYRQDPGQGLRLIYYSQIVNDFQKGDIAEGYSVSREKKESFPLTVTSAQKNPTAFYLCASSDTSGIDIQYFGAGTRLSVL.

CDR3 residues: CAISELQEIEAFF. Here the CDR3 DNA reads TGTGCCATCAGTGAACTACAGGAGATCGAAGCTTTCTTT. The chain has TRBV10-3 and TRBJ1-1; D is possibly TRBD1 (5 bases). The CDR3 has 13 residues. The germline gives CDR1 ENHRY, CDR2 SYGVKD. V was cut by 3 bases and J by 8 bases, with 13 bases left in between.

In DNA, the CDR3 is TGTGCCAGCAGTTCCCGGGGATACGAGCAGTACTTC. Amino acid sequence: CASSSRGYEQYF. This chain joins TRBV6-1 and TRBJ2-7; the D gene is possibly TRBD2 (5 bases). V gave up 5 bases and J gave up 4 bases, with 9 bases separating them. The CDR3 has 12 amino acids. CDR1 is MNHNS, CDR2 SASEGT, per germline.